This T cell receptor beta chain was retrieved from a study of T-cell reconstitution after alpha-beta-depleted transplantation in children. Study results and caveats: Reported findings indicate that, about two months after transplant, alpha-beta T cells came from several hundred expanded clones, which were derived from non-depleted graft cells.

A note on this clonotype: Its matching antigen is unknown.

A library of TCRbeta sequences, prepared with unique molecular identifiers, was generated. TCRdb reprocessed the PCR reads via MiXCR and lists one record per CDR3 protein. The table includes approximately 980,000 distinct CDR3 sequences, around 30% detected once. The input for sequencing was PBMCs, mostly from graft donor cells, taken 360 days after TCRalphabeta/CD19-depleted stem cell transplant. This sequence originates from a boy younger than two who had a stem cell transplant for SCID, so the T cells may come from the graft donor.

CDR3 sequence reads: CASSQEASGGASGEQFF. The CDR3 DNA reads as TGCGCCAGCAGCCAAGAAGCTAGCGGGGGGGCCTCGGGTGAGCAGTTCTTC. The V and J genes are TRBV4-1 and TRBJ2-1; 12 bases align to TRBD2. Germline loops: CDR1 MGHRA, CDR2 YSYEKL. Trimming cost V 0 bases and J 9 bases; bases outside gene matches: 9. The CDR3 spans 17 residues.